The 16 T cell receptor beta chains given below trace back to one sample, sequenced in a study of blood T cell repertoires in COVID-19 (TCRdb year 2020). The library was obtained by the immunoSEQ multiplex PCR assay. The immuneACCESS repertoire file appears here via TCRdb, limited to in-frame rearrangements. These files lack a portion of the clones; in checked studies, under half of the deficit traces to unresolved V genes, and the cause of the others is not known. The sample table records about 87,000 clones; 86% of these occur just once. The ten most abundant clones make up about 25% of the sample. Material: peripheral blood. Receptor source: a human donor in a cohort sampled during active COVID-19.

The V call is TRBV27, the J call TRBJ1-2; no clear D. V was shortened by 3 bases and J by 4 bases, with 12 bases between the two germline ends. Germline V CDR1 and CDR2: MNHEY, SMNVEV (reference sequence). This CDR3 region has 14 residues. In DNA, the CDR3 is TGTGCCAGCAGTTTGGCCCCAACAGTCTATGGCTACACCTTC. This encodes CASSLAPTVYGYTF.

The chain carries TRBV15 and TRBJ1-4; D not resolved. CDR1 is LNHNV and CDR2 is YYDKDF in the germline V gene (reference sequence). The CDR3 is made up of 13 amino acids. The V gene lost 2 bases and the J gene lost 5 bases, with 6 bases spanning the gap. This chain's CDR3 is CATSRHSNEKLFF. The CDR3 region has the DNA TGTGCCACCAGCAGACACTCCAATGAAAAACTGTTTTTT.

The chain combines TRBV6-5 with TRBJ1-2; D gene ambiguous. The CDR3 has 13 amino acids. Germline CDR1 and CDR2: MNHEY and SVGAGI. The ends were cut back, 2 bases at V and 7 bases at J, with 11 bases in the middle. The CDR3 DNA is TGTGCCAGCAGTTACACTAAGGAGATTGGCTACACCTTC. Residues: CASSYTKEIGYTF.

Only one count was recorded for this clone. This rearrangement joins TRBV6-5 to TRBJ2-6; D unresolved. The CDR3 runs to 12 residues. Germline CDR1 reads MNHEY; CDR2 reads SVGAGI. Trimming stripped 8 bases from V and 5 bases from J, with 7 bases between. The CDR3 sequence: CASRSWANVLTF. The CDR3 coding sequence is TGTGCCAGCCGTAGCTGGGCCAACGTCCTGACTTTC.

This chain connects TRBV27 to TRBJ2-1; 7 nucleotides agree with TRBD2. V dropped 6 bases and J dropped 2; count of bases not matched to a gene: 7. The CDR3 consists of 15 residues. Germline-derived CDR1 and CDR2 are MNHEY and SMNVEV (reference sequence). The CDR3 nucleotides are TGTGCCAGCAGGCCATTGGGGGGGGCCTACAATGAGCAGTTCTTC. It translates to CASRPLGGAYNEQFF.

V and J are TRBV13 and TRBJ1-1, with unresolved D. V was pared by 0 bases and J by 10 bases, with 6 bases between. This CDR3 spans 11 amino acids. Looked up from germline, CDR1 is PRHDT and CDR2 is FYEKMQ (reference sequence). The CDR3, as DNA: TGTGCCAGCAGCTTAGGTGGCGGAGCTTTCTTT. This gives the protein CASSLGGGAFF.

The chain recombines TRBV6-2 or TRBV6-3 with TRBJ2-6; TRBD2 is a possible D gene (5 bases). The length of the CDR3 is 15 residues. Germline V CDR1 and CDR2: MNHEY, SVGEGT. The V gene lost 4 bases and the J gene lost 0 bases, with 7 bases spanning the gap. The CDR3 is CASSLGGSGANVLTF. The CDR3 DNA reads TGTGCCAGCAGTTTAGGAGGCTCTGGGGCCAACGTCCTGACTTTC.

The CDR3 DNA reads TGTGCCAGCAGACAAGCGGCGGGGGTCGAGCAGTACTTC. Translating gives CASRQAAGVEQYF. V usage is TRBV7-2 and J usage is TRBJ2-7; TRBD2 aligns across 7 bases. CDR3 length: 13 residues. The ends lost 6 bases at V and 6 bases at J; junction bases unmatched: 8. Germline V gives CDR1 SGHTA, CDR2 FQGNSA.

The chain recombines TRBV5-6 with TRBJ2-2, with TRBD1 matching over 9 bases. The CDR3 is 15 amino acids. Trimming at V came to 3 bases and at J to 4 bases, leaving 4 bases not matched to a gene. CDR1 and CDR2 from the germline V gene are SGHDT and YYEEEE. The CDR3: CASSSQGAVTGELFF. DNA of the CDR3: TGTGCCAGCAGCTCACAGGGGGCAGTCACCGGGGAGCTGTTTTTT.

The chain recombines TRBV28 with TRBJ2-1; D gene unclear. This CDR3 has 15 amino acids. V lost 5 bases and J lost 2, with 13 bases in between. Per germline, CDR1 MDHEN and CDR2 SYDVKM. The CDR3 nucleotides read TGTGCCAGCAGTCCTGGAACGGGTCCCTACAATGAGCAGTTCTTC. Protein: CASSPGTGPYNEQFF.

This chain joins TRBV6-5 and TRBJ1-5; TRBD1 is a possible D gene (6 bases). This CDR3 has 12 amino acids. Germline assignment: CDR1 MNHEY and CDR2 SVGAGI. Deletions cut 10 bases from V and 6 bases from J, with 13 bases between. The CDR3 nucleotides are TGTGCCACCACAGGGTCTCGTCAGCCCCAGCATTTT. As protein: CATTGSRQPQHF.

The V and J genes are TRBV12-3 or TRBV12-4 and TRBJ1-5; D possibly corresponds to TRBD1 (6 bases). The V end lost 7 bases, the J end lost 5 bases, and 12 bases lay between the germline ends. This CDR3 is built from 13 residues. CDR3: CASKGDGYQPQHF. CDR3 DNA: TGTGCCAGCAAGGGGGACGGTTATCAGCCCCAGCATTTT.

This clone has a single count. The chain is built from TRBV7-2 and TRBJ2-7, with 9 nucleotides matching TRBD2. This CDR3 is 14 amino acids long. Trimming at V came to 6 bases and at J to 2 bases, leaving 5 bases not matched to a gene. From germline, CDR1 is SGHTA and CDR2 FQGNSA. The CDR3 is CASRTAGGAYEQYF. CDR3 nucleotide sequence: TGTGCCAGCAGAACAGCGGGAGGAGCCTACGAGCAGTACTTC.

The chain is built from TRBV24-1 and TRBJ2-6, with TRBD1 matching over 8 bases. V shed 3 bases and J 2 bases; nucleotides not matched to a gene: 5. Germline CDR1 reads KGHDR; CDR2 reads SFDVKD. The CDR3 is 17 amino acids. CDR3 in amino acids: CATSDTQGAAGANVLTF. Here the CDR3 DNA reads TGTGCCACCAGTGATACGCAGGGGGCAGCTGGGGCCAACGTCCTGACTTTC.

The count of this clone is one. Relative to the germline gene, one junction end is altered; a read error may explain this. This sequence joins TRBV4-3 and TRBJ2-6, with D perhaps matching TRBD1 (5 bases). Germline lookup yields CDR1 LGHNA and CDR2 YSLEER. The CDR3 has 14 residues. As DNA, the CDR3 is TGCGCCAGCAGTGTGGGAACTGGGGCTAACGTCCTGACTTTC. This encodes CASSVGTGANVLTF.

This chain links TRBV10-3 with TRBJ2-1; 11 bases fit TRBD2. This CDR3 is 15 amino acids long. J gave up 2 bases and V 6 bases, and 3 bases lay outside the gene matches. CDR1 is ENHRY and CDR2 is SYGVKD in the germline V gene. The CDR3 sequence is CAIRLAGDAYNEQFF. The DNA for the CDR3 is TGTGCCATCAGACTAGCGGGAGACGCCTACAATGAGCAGTTCTTC.